What follows describes a single T cell receptor beta chain. Profiles of TCR beta VDJ and CDR3 were generated from a genomic DNA template. A single record per CDR3 protein comes from TCRdb applying MiXCR to the reads. This table has about 270,000 distinct CDR3 sequences, approximately 55% appearing once. This sample is part of a study of CD8+CD57+ T cells in acquired aplastic anemia. Background on the study: Sorted CD4+ and CD8+ cell DNA averaged around 3.5 ug.

The CDR3 sequence is 14 residues long. Germline V lookup: CDR1 WNHNN, CDR2 SYGVQD (reference sequence). Trimming cost V 5 bases and J 4 bases; bases outside gene matches: 5. The rearrangement links TRBV10-1 to TRBJ2-5, with 9 bases that match TRBD2. The clonotype originates from a human donor with severe aplastic anemia or a healthy control (not recorded which). The sample consisted of sorted CD4+, CD8+, or CD8+CD57+ T cells (not recorded which) from PBMCs. The CDR3: CASSSPGLAETQYF. CDR3 coding DNA: TGCGCCAGCAGTTCACCGGGACTAGCAGAGACCCAGTACTTC.